These 25 T cell receptor beta chains were sequenced from one sample in a study of blood T cell repertoires in COVID-19. The table came from immunoSEQ multiplex PCR; TCRdb's copy has only in-frame clones and leaves some out. The sample holds around 40,000 clones, around 77% seen once. The sample was peripheral blood. These TCRs come from a man older than 75 with active or convalescent COVID-19.

The CDR3 reads CASSFMATGRGTEAFF. The CDR3 bases are TGCGCCAGCAGCTTCATGGCTACAGGGCGCGGCACTGAAGCTTTCTTT. V and J are TRBV5-1 and TRBJ1-1; weak D call: TRBD1 (6 bases). Between the trimmed V and J ends, which lost 2 bases and 4 bases, there was a span of 18 bases. The CDR3 consists of 16 residues. Germline CDR1 is SGHRS and CDR2 is YFSETQ.

This chain uses TRBV28 with TRBJ2-3; D is unclear. The V and J ends lost 5 bases and 2 bases respectively, with 11 bases between them. CDR1 MDHEN and CDR2 SYDVKM come from the germline V gene. This CDR3 has 14 amino acids. CDR3 amino acids: CASSLPQATDTQYF. Written as DNA, the CDR3 is TGTGCCAGCAGTCTCCCCCAGGCCACAGATACGCAGTATTTT.

The genes are TRBV7-9 and TRBJ2-7; 7 nucleotides agree with TRBD2. Germline V gene lookup returns CDR1 SEHNR and CDR2 FQNEAQ (reference sequence). The CDR3 spans 15 residues. Trimming removed 0 bases from V and 5 bases from J; junction bases left unmatched: 7. The DNA of the CDR3 is TGTGCCAGCAGCTTAGCGGCGGGAGCGTTAAACGAGCAGTACTTC. This encodes CASSLAAGALNEQYF.

J is TRBJ2-3 and V is TRBV28; 9 bases map to TRBD2. With V trimmed by 5 bases and J by 3 bases, 15 bases remained unmatched. The CDR3 extends over 18 amino acids. Germline V CDR1 and CDR2: MDHEN, SYDVKM. The CDR3 reads CASSTTGRRGGGTDTQYF. The CDR3 coding sequence is TGTGCCAGCAGTACCACAGGGCGGCGGGGGGGAGGAACAGATACGCAGTATTTT.

The gene calls are TRBV9 and TRBJ2-7, with 9 bases that match TRBD2. CDR3 length: 15 amino acids. The trim removed 3 bases at V and 4 bases at J, leaving 8 bases unmatched. CDR1 SGDLS and CDR2 YYNGEE come from the germline V gene. The CDR3 loop is CASSAEAGGHYEQYF. The CDR3 coding sequence is TGTGCCAGCAGCGCCGAGGCGGGGGGGCATTACGAGCAGTACTTC. The full variable domain, in which reference TRBV9 and TRBJ2-7 provide the parts outside the CDR3, is DSGVTQTPKHLITATGQRVTLRCSPRSGDLSVYWYQQSLDQGLQFLIQYYNGEERAKGNILERFSAQQFPDLHSELNLSSLELGDSALYFCASSAEAGGHYEQYFGPGTRLTVT.

The chain is built from TRBV5-4 and TRBJ2-1, with D possibly TRBD2 on 6 matching bases. The germline CDR1 and CDR2 sequences are SGHNT and YYREEE (reference sequence). Between the trimmed V and J ends, which lost 4 bases and 6 bases, there was a span of 20 bases. The CDR3 covers 16 residues. In nucleotides, the CDR3 is TGTGCCAGCAGCCTCGGGCGGGACTTTGTTCGCAATGAGCAGTTCTTC. As protein: CASSLGRDFVRNEQFF.

The chain uses TRBV6-1 and TRBJ1-5; 9 nucleotides line up with TRBD1. Unmatched junction bases numbered 3, after V lost 5 bases and J lost 1 base. Per germline, CDR1 MNHNS and CDR2 SASEGT. The CDR3 contains 15 residues. CDR3 coding DNA: TGTGCCAGCAGTCCGGACAGGGGAAGCAATCAGCCCCAGCATTTT. It codes for CASSPDRGSNQPQHF.

The chain combines TRBV7-9 with TRBJ1-2; no clear D. CDR1 is SEHNR and CDR2 is FQNEAQ in the germline V gene (reference sequence). The CDR3 totals 14 residues. V gave up 3 bases and J gave up 4 bases, with 12 bases separating them. The CDR3 spells CASSFTGDGYGYTF. CDR3 DNA sequence: TGTGCCAGCAGCTTTACCGGGGATGGCTATGGCTACACCTTC.

In the case of this clone: Relative to the germline gene, one junction end is altered; a read error may explain this. CDR3 sequence: CAISESSTSPIF. The CDR3 DNA reads as TGTGCCATCAGTGAAAGTTCGACTAGCCCGATCTTC. The rearrangement joins TRBV10-3 to TRBJ2-7, with 7 nucleotides matching TRBD2. This CDR3 is 12 amino acids long. Per the germline V gene, CDR1 is ENHRY and CDR2 is SYGVKD.

The genes are TRBV30 and TRBJ2-7; 12 nucleotides agree with TRBD1. This CDR3 has 13 residues. Germline V lookup: CDR1 GTSNPN, CDR2 SVGIG (reference sequence). V gave up 3 bases and J gave up 7 bases; unmatched junction bases: 4. The CDR3 sequence is CAWRGQGAGEQYF. The DNA of the CDR3 is TGTGCCTGGAGGGGACAGGGGGCGGGTGAGCAGTACTTC.

V usage is TRBV5-1 and J usage is TRBJ2-1; 8 bases agree with TRBD2. Germline CDR1 reads SGHRS; CDR2 reads YFSETQ. V lost 3 bases and J lost 1; bases outside the gene matches: 6. The CDR3 totals 16 residues. Here the CDR3 DNA reads TGCGCCAGCAGCTCCCAGGGCGGGGGGTCCTACAATGAGCAGTTCTTC. Its protein product is CASSSQGGGSYNEQFF.

This clone was recorded once. This rearrangement joins TRBV30 to TRBJ2-1; no reliable D call. The germline V gene has CDR1 GTSNPN and CDR2 SVGIG (reference sequence). Between the trimmed V and J ends, which lost 4 bases and 5 bases, there was a span of 15 bases. CDR3 size: 14 residues. The CDR3 nucleotides read TGTGCCTGGACTTTTATTCAAGCGAACAATGAGCAGTTCTTC. Its translation: CAWTFIQANNEQFF.

The chain employs TRBV9 and TRBJ2-3; D perhaps matches TRBD2 (5 bases). Germline assignment: CDR1 SGDLS and CDR2 YYNGEE. V gave up 4 bases and J gave up 0 bases, with 15 bases separating them. The CDR3 has 16 residues. CDR3 DNA: TGTGCCAGCAGCCCTAGCAGGAGCACTAGCACAGATACGCAGTATTTT. It specifies CASSPSRSTSTDTQYF.

The rearrangement uses TRBV15 and TRBJ2-7, with 7 bases fitting TRBD1. The CDR3 runs 14 residues. From germline, CDR1 is LNHNV and CDR2 YYDKDF (reference sequence). V gave up 4 bases and J gave up 1 base; unmatched junction bases: 4. The CDR3 protein is CATSKSGGSYEQYF. The CDR3 DNA follows: TGTGCCACCAGCAAATCAGGGGGTTCCTACGAGCAGTACTTC.

The chain carries TRBV4-2 and TRBJ2-4; TRBD1 matches 7 bases. The CDR3 contains 17 residues. CDR1 is LGHNA and CDR2 is YNFKEQ in the germline V gene. V lost 0 bases and J lost 1; bases outside the gene matches: 6. The CDR3 DNA reads TGTGCCAGCAGCCAAGATAGCCCGGACAGGGCCAAAAACATTCAGTACTTC. It is translated as CASSQDSPDRAKNIQYF.

Notes on this clone: Sequence at one end of the junction differs from germline and may be a read error. The J gene is TRBJ2-2, the V gene TRBV7-7; 7 nucleotides align to TRBD2. Germline lookup yields CDR1 SSHAT and CDR2 FNYEAQ (reference sequence). This CDR3 spans 15 amino acids. The CDR3 reads CASSPQGGATGELFF. For the CDR3, the DNA is TGTGCTAGCAGCCCCCAGGGAGGGGCCACCGGGGAGCTGTTTTTT.

This clone was observed a few times. This chain joins TRBV24-1 and TRBJ2-2; a possible D gene is TRBD1 (5 bases). This CDR3 is built from 14 residues. V was shortened by 3 bases and J by 1 base, with 5 bases between the two germline ends. CDR1 is KGHDR, CDR2 SFDVKD, per germline. CDR3: CATSDDRNTGELFF. In nucleotides, the CDR3 is TGTGCCACCAGTGATGACAGGAACACCGGGGAGCTGTTTTTT.

The chain recombines TRBV14 with TRBJ1-1; D is unclear. Germline V gives CDR1 SGHDN, CDR2 FVKESK. CDR3 size: 14 residues. Trimming took 1 base from V and 7 from J, leaving 13 bases between them. CDR3 nucleotides: TGTGCCAGCAGCCAAGTATCCCCGGGGATTGAAGCTTTCTTT. This codes for CASSQVSPGIEAFF.

In this sample, this clone turned up once. The chain joins TRBV5-1 to TRBJ2-7; 9 bases line up with TRBD1. Trimming at V came to 4 bases and at J to 0 bases, leaving 5 bases not matched to a gene. CDR3 length: 15 residues. Germline CDR1 SGHRS, CDR2 YFSETQ. CDR3 residues: CASSPTGGSSYEQYF. The CDR3 region has the DNA TGCGCCAGCAGCCCGACAGGGGGAAGCTCCTACGAGCAGTACTTC.

The chain carries TRBV2 and TRBJ2-5; TRBD2 aligns across 8 bases. Germline assignment: CDR1 SNHLY and CDR2 FYNNEI. The V and J ends lost 6 bases and 3 bases, in that order; junction bases with no gene match: 12. There are 16 residues in the CDR3. CDR3 sequence: CASRMGTGGPKETQYF. The CDR3, as DNA: TGTGCCAGCAGGATGGGGACGGGGGGGCCGAAAGAGACCCAGTACTTC.

This clone has just a few counts. CDR3 loop: CASSVLGTGQETQYF. The CDR3 DNA reads as TGTGCCAGCAGTGTTCTCGGGACAGGCCAAGAGACCCAGTACTTC. The chain employs TRBV28 and TRBJ2-5; 8 bases fit TRBD1. CDR1 and CDR2 from the germline V gene are MDHEN and SYDVKM. The CDR3 spans 15 residues. Trimming removed 5 bases from V and 1 base from J; junction bases left unmatched: 6.

The chain uses TRBV3-1 (or the pseudogene TRBV3-2) and TRBJ2-1; the match to TRBD2 covers 10 bases. The CDR3 is made up of 16 amino acids. The V segment lost 2 bases and the J segment 8 bases; nucleotides outside the gene matches: 9. Germline V gene sequence: CDR1 LGHDT, CDR2 YNNKEL (reference sequence). CDR3 nucleotide sequence: TGTGCCAGCAGCCAACCCGGGACTAGCGTGTTTGATGAGCAGTTCTTC. Its protein is CASSQPGTSVFDEQFF.

The chain links TRBV28 to TRBJ1-1; D unresolved. The V end lost 2 bases, the J end lost 4 bases, and 5 bases lay between the germline ends. The CDR3 extends over 12 amino acids. In germline, CDR1 is MDHEN, CDR2 SYDVKM. The CDR3 DNA is TGTGCCAGCAGTTTAGCGCTCACTGAAGCTTTCTTT. Residues: CASSLALTEAFF.

The genes are TRBV10-3 and TRBJ1-2; D remains unclear. CDR1 is ENHRY, CDR2 SYGVKD, per germline. The CDR3 spans 14 residues. Trimming pared 2 bases from V and 0 bases from J, leaving 7 bases between. CDR3 protein: CAISERGANYGYTF. DNA for the CDR3: TGTGCCATCAGTGAGAGAGGTGCTAACTATGGCTACACCTTC.

The rearrangement links TRBV19 to TRBJ1-3; 7 nucleotides align to TRBD1. V shed 6 bases and J 5 bases; nucleotides not matched to a gene: 4. This CDR3 is built from 13 residues. Germline CDR1 LNHDA, CDR2 SQIVND (reference sequence). CDR3 amino acids: CASSGQDRNTIYF. CDR3 bases: TGTGCCAGTAGCGGACAGGACAGAAACACCATATATTTT.